The 26 T cell receptor beta chains below come from one sample, sequenced in a study of cytomegalovirus exposure and HLA in healthy donors. The PCR was carried out with 60 Vbeta primers and 13 Jbeta primers. Libraries were prepared by immunoSEQ multiplex PCR; TCRdb keeps only in-frame clonotypes and omits some of them. The sample consists of roughly 110,000 clones, around three quarters of them appearing once. Input material: PBMCs. These TCRs come from a female donor in good health and CMV-seronegative.

In nucleotides, the CDR3 is TGCGCCAGCAGTCTATCACAGGGCTCACAGACCCAGTACTTC. Translation: CASSLSQGSQTQYF. This chain connects TRBV10-2 to TRBJ2-5, with a tentative D call TRBD1 (6 bases). In germline, CDR1 is WSHSY, CDR2 SAAADI. The CDR3 has 14 residues. Trimming pared 5 bases from V and 6 bases from J, leaving 16 bases between.

CDR3 protein: CASSGGQVAGELFF. CDR3 coding DNA: TGCGCCAGCAGTGGGGGACAGGTCGCCGGGGAGCTGTTTTTT. The chain employs TRBV10-1 and TRBJ2-2, with 8 positions matching TRBD1. CDR3 length equals 14 residues. V trimming: 4 bases; J trimming: 6 bases; junction bases outside the gene matches: 4. Germline lookup yields CDR1 WNHNN and CDR2 SYGVQD (reference sequence).

The chain carries TRBV2 and TRBJ2-1; 11 bases are shared with TRBD2. V lost 6 bases and J lost 6; bases outside the gene matches: 4. The V gene's germline CDR1 is SNHLY and CDR2 FYNNEI. The CDR3 is made up of 14 amino acids. The CDR3 loop reads CASSDSGGANEQFF. The CDR3 bases are TGTGCCAGCAGCGATAGCGGGGGGGCCAATGAGCAGTTCTTC.

This clone has just one count. The chain recombines TRBV15 with TRBJ2-3, with 10 bases that match TRBD2. J gave up 6 bases and V 3 bases, and 12 bases lay outside the gene matches. CDR1 is LNHNV and CDR2 is YYDKDF in the germline V gene (reference sequence). The CDR3 covers 17 residues. CDR3 sequence (DNA): TGTGCCACCAGCAGCCCCACATCCCTAGCGGGGGCGGATACGCAGTATTTT. This encodes CATSSPTSLAGADTQYF.

Only one count was recorded for this clone. The J gene is TRBJ2-5, the V gene TRBV11-2, with D unresolved. Germline assignment: CDR1 SGHAT and CDR2 FQNNGV. This CDR3 comprises 15 residues. V was trimmed by 0 bases and J by 4 bases, leaving 12 bases between them. This CDR3 is CASSLDPRFGETQYF. In nucleotides, the CDR3 is TGTGCCAGCAGCTTAGATCCCAGGTTCGGAGAGACCCAGTACTTC.

This chain connects TRBV7-9 to TRBJ1-2; D ambiguous. Trimming removed 0 bases at V and 0 bases at J, with 5 bases between. CDR1 SEHNR and CDR2 FQNEAQ come from the germline V gene (reference sequence). The length of the CDR3 is 14 residues. In nucleotides, the CDR3 is TGTGCCAGCAGCTTAGCGCGGGCTAACTATGGCTACACCTTC. Translated, it gives CASSLARANYGYTF.

The chain has TRBV27 and TRBJ1-2; 10 bases are a match to TRBD1. The CDR3 loop spans 13 amino acids. Trimming at V came to 10 bases and at J to 6 bases, leaving 8 bases not matched to a gene. Germline assignment: CDR1 MNHEY and CDR2 SMNVEV (reference sequence). CDR3 DNA sequence: TGTGCCACCCTCGACAGGGGGCGGAATGGCTACACCTTC. Amino acids: CATLDRGRNGYTF.

Details on this clone: Distinct nucleotide sequences in the sample also encode this CDR3. This chain links TRBV9 with TRBJ2-7; possibly TRBD1 for D (5 bases). The CDR3 runs 14 residues. Germline CDR1 reads SGDLS; CDR2 reads YYNGEE. V lost 6 bases and J 3 bases, leaving 16 bases between the germline ends. CDR3 loop: CASTAGQGGYEQYF. As DNA, the CDR3 is TGTGCCAGCACCGCCGGGCAGGGCGGCTACGAGCAGTACTTC.

The chain links TRBV7-9 to TRBJ1-5; 7 bases map to TRBD1. Germline-derived CDR1 and CDR2 are SEHNR and FQNEAQ (reference sequence). The CDR3 spans 15 residues. The V gene end was trimmed by 1 base and the J gene end by 3 bases; junction bases not matched to a gene: 3. The CDR3 here is CASSLGQGNNQPQHF. CDR3 DNA: TGTGCCAGCAGCTTAGGACAGGGTAACAATCAGCCCCAGCATTTT.

The chain recombines TRBV7-9 with TRBJ2-7; 8 bases line up with TRBD1. Trimming removed 6 bases from V and 4 bases from J; junction bases left unmatched: 17. There are 17 residues in the CDR3. Germline values: CDR1 SEHNR, CDR2 FQNEAQ (reference sequence). In DNA, the CDR3 is TGTGCCAGCAGTCACGGACAGGGCAAACGAGGTGGATACGAGCAGTACTTC. It is translated as CASSHGQGKRGGYEQYF.

The chain's CDR3 is CASSPRSQNSPLHF. Here the CDR3 DNA reads TGTGCCAGCAGCCCGAGGTCCCAGAATTCACCCCTCCACTTT. The rearrangement links TRBV7-8 to TRBJ1-6; no firm D call. Germline-derived CDR1 and CDR2 are SGHVS and FQNEAQ. V was clipped by 5 bases and J by 7 bases, with 12 bases between them. CDR3 length equals 14 residues.

CDR3 amino acids: CASRVASGAVEQYF. The CDR3 bases are TGTGCCAGCAGGGTGGCTAGCGGGGCTGTCGAGCAGTACTTC. V and J are TRBV7-2 and TRBJ2-7, with 9 bases fitting TRBD2. This CDR3 is built from 14 residues. Germline trimming cut 6 bases from V and 6 bases from J; bases unmatched to any gene: 9. CDR1 is SGHTA, CDR2 FQGNSA, per germline.

V and J are TRBV30 and TRBJ1-3; D perhaps matches TRBD1 (5 bases). Trimming stripped 0 bases from V and 0 bases from J, with 9 bases between. This CDR3 comprises 15 residues. The germline gives CDR1 GTSNPN, CDR2 SVGIG (reference sequence). The CDR3 region is CAWSVGLLSGNTIYF. CDR3 in DNA: TGTGCCTGGAGTGTGGGGCTACTCTCTGGAAACACCATATATTTT.

V gene TRBV9 combines with J gene TRBJ2-2; TRBD1 might be the D (6 bases). Germline V gene lookup returns CDR1 SGDLS and CDR2 YYNGEE. V lost 3 bases and J lost 6, with 15 bases in between. The CDR3 length is 15 residues. CDR3 DNA: TGTGCCAGCAGCGGCACACAGGGAGCGTCCGGGGAGCTGTTTTTT. Translation gives CASSGTQGASGELFF. Complete variable domain (other parts from reference TRBV9 and TRBJ2-2): DSGVTQTPKHLITATGQRVTLRCSPRSGDLSVYWYQQSLDQGLQFLIQYYNGEERAKGNILERFSAQQFPDLHSELNLSSLELGDSALYFCASSGTQGASGELFFGEGSRLTVL.

This clone came up once. CDR3 DNA sequence: TGTGCCAGCACCGAAGACAGGGCGCTCTATGGCTACACCTTC. This gives the protein CASTEDRALYGYTF. V usage is TRBV2 and J usage is TRBJ1-2, with TRBD1 matching 7 bases. The CDR3 totals 14 residues. The trim removed 7 bases at V and 4 bases at J, leaving 9 bases unmatched. Germline V gene lookup returns CDR1 SNHLY and CDR2 FYNNEI.

This chain joins TRBV5-6 and TRBJ2-7, with 10 bases aligning to TRBD1. Germline trimming cut 0 bases from V and 0 bases from J; bases unmatched to any gene: 12. The CDR3 sequence is 19 residues long. From germline, CDR1 is SGHDT and CDR2 YYEEEE. In DNA form, the CDR3 reads TGTGCCAGCAGCTTGGAAAATCCGGGACAGGGGATTATCTCCTACGAGCAGTACTTC. Translating gives CASSLENPGQGIISYEQYF.

This rearrangement joins TRBV7-9 to TRBJ2-3, with 8 bases matching TRBD1. The CDR3 totals 14 residues. J lost 4 bases, V lost 4 bases, and 4 bases had no gene match. CDR1 is SEHNR and CDR2 is FQNEAQ in the germline V gene (reference sequence). CDR3 bases: TGTGCCAGCAGCTCGACAGGGGTTGCAGATACGCAGTATTTT. This gives the protein CASSSTGVADTQYF.

The genes are TRBV18 and TRBJ2-3; 10 bases line up with TRBD1. The CDR3 spans 16 residues. J lost 5 bases, V lost 4 bases, and 9 bases had no gene match. The germline CDR1 and CDR2 sequences are KGHSH and LQKENI. In DNA form, the CDR3 reads TGTGCCAGCTCACTTGAACCGGGACAGGGGTTAGATACGCAGTATTTT. It yields the protein CASSLEPGQGLDTQYF.

The V call is TRBV2, the J call TRBJ2-1; 9 bases map to TRBD2. Germline V gene sequence: CDR1 SNHLY, CDR2 FYNNEI. The CDR3 totals 14 residues. The V gene end was trimmed by 2 bases and the J gene end by 7 bases; junction bases not matched to a gene: 3. CDR3 nucleotides: TGTGCCAGCAGTGAACACAGCGGGGGGAATGAGCAGTTCTTC. This sequence encodes CASSEHSGGNEQFF.

The CDR3 here is CASSQTVDAGNTIYF. In DNA form, the CDR3 reads TGTGCCAGCAGTCAGACAGTGGACGCTGGAAACACCATATATTTT. This chain links TRBV6-1 with TRBJ1-3; D is perhaps TRBD1 (5 bases). V gave up 5 bases and J gave up 2 bases, with 13 bases separating them. The germline V gene encodes CDR1 MNHNS and CDR2 SASEGT. The CDR3 loop spans 15 amino acids.

The V and J genes are TRBV7-6 and TRBJ1-1, with TRBD1 identical over 9 bases. Germline-derived CDR1 and CDR2 are SGHVS and FNYEAQ. CDR3 length: 14 residues. Germline trimming cut 5 bases from V and 6 bases from J; bases unmatched to any gene: 7. The CDR3 here is CASSIRTGDAEAFF. The CDR3 DNA follows: TGTGCCAGCAGCATCCGGACAGGGGACGCTGAAGCTTTCTTT.

This clone turned up a few times. V gene TRBV4-1 combines with J gene TRBJ1-5; a possible D gene is TRBD1 (5 bases). Per the germline V gene, CDR1 is MGHRA and CDR2 is YSYEKL. The CDR3 contains 16 residues. Trimming stripped 1 base from V and 2 bases from J, with 12 bases between. CDR3 DNA sequence: TGCGCCAGCAGCCAAGTGTCCGGAGGGGGCAATCAGCCCCAGCATTTT. It yields the protein CASSQVSGGGNQPQHF.

V is TRBV7-8 and J is TRBJ2-7; 9 bases are shared with TRBD2. Germline assignment: CDR1 SGHVS and CDR2 FQNEAQ. V lost 2 bases to trimming and J lost 3 bases; unmatched junction nucleotides: 2. The CDR3 is 14 amino acids. The DNA of the CDR3 is TGTGCCAGCAGCTTATCTAGCGGGGTCTACGAGCAGTACTTC. Protein: CASSLSSGVYEQYF.

The chain combines TRBV6-1 with TRBJ1-2, with unresolved D. With 2 bases removed from V and 6 bases from J, the gap between germline ends came to 13 bases. The CDR3 is 14 residues long. Germline V gene lookup returns CDR1 MNHNS and CDR2 SASEGT. In nucleotides, the CDR3 is TGTGCCAGCAGTGAACTCGACTTGACCCATGGCTACACCTTC. It translates to CASSELDLTHGYTF.

This rearrangement joins TRBV15 to TRBJ2-5, with 8 bases aligning to TRBD1. In germline, CDR1 is LNHNV, CDR2 YYDKDF (reference sequence). V lost 0 bases to trimming and J lost 4 bases; unmatched junction nucleotides: 4. The CDR3 contains 15 residues. CDR3 nucleotide sequence: TGTGCCACCAGCAGAGATTCTACAGGGGGAGAGACCCAGTACTTC. This sequence encodes CATSRDSTGGETQYF.

The chain couples TRBV5-6 to TRBJ2-7; D perhaps matches TRBD2 (6 bases). V was clipped by 0 bases and J by 4 bases, with 11 bases between them. The length of the CDR3 is 14 residues. Germline V gene sequence: CDR1 SGHDT, CDR2 YYEEEE. CDR3 protein: CASSLALTSYEQYF. The CDR3, as DNA: TGTGCCAGCAGCTTGGCCCTGACTAGTTACGAGCAGTACTTC.